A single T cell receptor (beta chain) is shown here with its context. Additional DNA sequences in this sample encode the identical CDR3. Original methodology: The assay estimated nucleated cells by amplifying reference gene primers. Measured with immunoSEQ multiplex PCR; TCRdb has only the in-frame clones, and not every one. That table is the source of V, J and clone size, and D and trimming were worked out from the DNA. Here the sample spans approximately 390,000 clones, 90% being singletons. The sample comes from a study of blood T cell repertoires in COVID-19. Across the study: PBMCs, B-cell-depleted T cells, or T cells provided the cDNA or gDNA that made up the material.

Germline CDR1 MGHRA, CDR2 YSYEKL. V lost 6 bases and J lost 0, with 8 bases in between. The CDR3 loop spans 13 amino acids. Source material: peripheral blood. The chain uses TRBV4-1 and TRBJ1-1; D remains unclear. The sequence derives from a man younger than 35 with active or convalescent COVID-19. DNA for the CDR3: TGCGCCAGCAGTCCCAGGATGAACACTGAAGCTTTCTTT. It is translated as CASSPRMNTEAFF.